This TCR beta chain was retrieved from a study of beta chain features in type 1 diabetes. About the study: Healthy donors, compared against patients, showed similar age, gender and cell yields. Whole-study results and caveats: TCRB repertoires of naive, central memory and Treg cells appeared more similar among patients than among healthy donors.

The CDR3 consists of 11 residues. Germline-derived CDR1 and CDR2 are SQVTM and ANQGSEA. V lost 7 bases to trimming and J lost 2 bases; unmatched junction nucleotides: 2. This clone was picked up a small number of times. Its antigen is as yet unknown. The entirety of the isolated RNA underwent reverse transcription, so expressed TCRB transcripts were sequenced. Using immunoSEQ multiplex PCR, the repertoire was profiled, and TCRdb retains in-frame clones only, with some absent. The table records just over 450,000 clones, 30% of them present only once. Sequenced sample: naive CD4+ T cells from blood. This TCR was sampled from a man between 18 and 29 years old in good health. The rearrangement joins TRBV29-1 to TRBJ2-7; 7 bases are shared with TRBD1. CDR3 in amino acids: CSAGQAYEQYF. Written as DNA, the CDR3 is TGCAGCGCCGGACAGGCCTACGAGCAGTACTTC.